A single sample is the source of the 19 T cell receptor beta chains below, sequenced in a study of tumor-infiltrating lymphocytes in primary liver carcinoma. Researchers generated TCR beta cDNA from 500 ng of total RNA, relying on a constant-region primer. For TCR beta, libraries were produced by three nested multiplex PCR rounds using slightly modified ARM-PCR. A C-beta reverse primer and TRBV1-TRBV30 forward primers served in each of the first two PCR rounds, at 9 to 10 cycles apiece. One entry per CDR3 protein results from TCRdb running MiXCR on the multiplex PCR reads. The table records approximately 88,000 distinct CDR3 sequences, just over 65% of them present only once. From unsorted bulk tissue weighing about 18-30 mg, DNA and RNA were co-extracted. Material: tumor-adjacent normal liver tissue. All receptors come from a man aged 35 to 55 with primary liver carcinoma and hepatitis B virus infection.

V gene TRBV5-1 combines with J gene TRBJ2-7; D is possibly TRBD1 (6 bases). V lost 4 bases and J 6 bases, leaving 11 bases between the germline ends. This CDR3 is 12 amino acids long. Germline CDR1 is SGHRS and CDR2 is YFSETQ. In nucleotides, the CDR3 is TGCGCCAGCAGCCGGGACATCAGCGAGCAGTACTTC. Translation: CASSRDISEQYF.

This clonotype was detected only a few times. One base away lies a much larger clone, so this may be a sequencing read error. This sequence joins TRBV6-5 and TRBJ1-2; D perhaps matches TRBD1 (6 bases). Germline CDR1 MNHEY, CDR2 SVGAGI. This CDR3 is 15 amino acids long. Written as DNA, the CDR3 is TGTGACAGCAGTTACGCCGGGGACATGGGGGAGGGCTACACCTTC. Translation gives CDSSYAGDMGEGYTF.

This clonotype was picked up one time. Germline is not matched at one junction end, which may reflect a read error. The rearrangement uses TRBV11-2 and TRBJ2-1; D is ambiguous. The CDR3 totals 13 residues. The germline CDR1 and CDR2 sequences are SGHAT and FQNNGV. DNA of the CDR3: TGTGCCAGCAGCTTAGAGGTGGGAACTAAGCAGTTCTTT. Residues: CASSLEVGTKQFF.

CDR3 bases: TGTGCCAGCAGCTTGGAAGGAGCGGGAGGGCCGCAGACCCAGTACTTC. Its translation: CASSLEGAGGPQTQYF. This rearrangement joins TRBV11-2 to TRBJ2-5, with 10 bases identical to TRBD2. The CDR3 spans 16 residues. The ends lost 3 bases at V and 6 bases at J; junction bases unmatched: 10. CDR1 and CDR2 (germline): SGHAT, FQNNGV.

The sample holds many counts of this clonotype. The CDR3 DNA follows: TGTGCCAGCAGCCAAGAGCCAGGAGGGGTCGCAGTCGGCTACACCTTC. Translation gives CASSQEPGGVAVGYTF. The chain links TRBV4-2 to TRBJ1-2; weak D call: TRBD1 (5 bases). CDR3 length equals 16 residues. V lost 0 bases and J 8 bases, leaving 19 bases between the germline ends. Germline V gene sequence: CDR1 LGHNA, CDR2 YNFKEQ.

This chain uses TRBV7-3 with TRBJ2-5; 8 positions match TRBD2. There are 15 residues in the CDR3. Losses at the gene ends were 5 bases for V and 4 bases for J; bases not matched to a gene: 9. Germline V lookup: CDR1 SGHTA, CDR2 FQGTGA. The CDR3 sequence is CASSGRAGDGETQYF. CDR3 nucleotide sequence: TGTGCCAGCAGCGGGAGAGCGGGAGATGGAGAGACCCAGTACTTC.

Comment on this clonotype: Compared with germline, one end of the junction differs, possibly owing to a read error. This chain joins TRBV11-2 and TRBJ2-7; TRBD1 is a possible D gene (6 bases). The CDR3 runs 15 residues. From germline, CDR1 is SGHAT and CDR2 FQNNGV. CDR3 nucleotides: TGTACCAGCAGCCTCGACAGGACTCTACCCTACGAGCAGTACTTC. Its translation is CTSSLDRTLPYEQYF.

For this clonotype: The germline gene is not matched at one end of the junction; a read error may be the cause. This chain joins TRBV11-2 and TRBJ2-1, with D unresolved. Germline-derived CDR1 and CDR2 are SGHAT and FQNNGV. CDR3 length equals 14 residues. DNA of the CDR3: TGTGCCAGCAGTTCGATGCTAGGAAGCAATGAGCGGTTCTTC. Its protein product is CASSSMLGSNERFF.

This clonotype was found a few times. This rearrangement joins TRBV6-1 to TRBJ1-1; a weak D match, TRBD1 (5 bases). This CDR3 is 13 amino acids long. The germline V and J ends were trimmed by 7 bases and 1 base, with 10 bases remaining between them. CDR1 and CDR2 from the germline V gene are MNHNS and SASEGT. CDR3 DNA sequence: TGTGCCAGCAACCTCGACAGGAACACTGAAGCTTTCTTT. Amino acid sequence: CASNLDRNTEAFF.

About this clonotype itself: The CDR3 does not end in the conserved phenylalanine or tryptophan, so this is likely a read error. This chain joins TRBV5-1 and TRBJ1-5; D unclear. Germline V gives CDR1 SGHRS, CDR2 YFSETQ. The CDR3 has 15 residues. In DNA form, the CDR3 reads TGCGCCAGCTGCTTGGATCTTGCCAGCAATCAGCCCCAGCATATT. Amino acids: CASCLDLASNQPQHI.

As to this clonotype: The junction and the germline gene differ at one end; a read error may be behind it. The V call is TRBV6-5, the J call TRBJ2-1; D possibly corresponds to TRBD1 (5 bases). The CDR3 spans 15 residues. Per the germline V gene, CDR1 is MNHEY and CDR2 is SVGAGI. The DNA of the CDR3 is TGTGCAAGCAGGGAATACTGGAGCTCCTACAGTGAGCAGTTCTTC. Its translation: CASREYWSSYSEQFF.

As for this clonotype: The germline gene is not matched at one end of the junction; a read error may be the cause. DNA of the CDR3: TGTGCCTGCAGCTTAGTAGCGGGAGGGCCGTACGAGCAGTACTTC. Amino acids: CACSLVAGGPYEQYF. The chain links TRBV11-2 to TRBJ2-7; 11 nucleotides agree with TRBD2. This CDR3 contains 15 residues. In germline, CDR1 is SGHAT, CDR2 FQNNGV.

A remark on this clonotype: The junction and the germline gene differ at one end; a read error may be behind it. The rearrangement joins TRBV11-2 to TRBJ1-2; D is unclear. This CDR3 has 12 amino acids. In germline, CDR1 is SGHAT, CDR2 FQNNGV. The CDR3 coding sequence is TGTGCCAGCAGCTTCGATGACTATGGCTACACCTTT. It specifies CASSFDDYGYTF.

There are many counts of this clonotype. V and J are TRBV5-6 and TRBJ2-3, with D tentatively TRBD1 or TRBD2 (5 bases each). The germline V and J ends were trimmed by 0 bases and 0 bases, with 20 bases remaining between them. Germline V lookup: CDR1 SGHDT, CDR2 YYEEEE. The CDR3 covers 19 residues. CDR3 DNA sequence: TGTGCCAGCAGCTTGGCCGGATCTGTAAGGGACGCCAGCACAGATACGCAGTATTTT. Its translation is CASSLAGSVRDASTDTQYF.

The chain carries TRBV4-3 and TRBJ1-2; D unresolved. CDR1 is LGHNA, CDR2 YSLEER, per germline. CDR3 length equals 13 residues. V was shortened by 0 bases and J by 8 bases, with 10 bases between the two germline ends. In DNA form, the CDR3 reads TGCGCCAGCAGCCAAGATGTATCTTGGGGCTACACCTTC. It translates to CASSQDVSWGYTF.

Comments on this clonotype: Lacking the conserved final phenylalanine or tryptophan, this CDR3 likely reflects a read error. In nucleotides, the CDR3 is TGTAGCGTAAAGGGACTGGGGGATCGGTCTGGGGCCAACGTCCTGACTATC. This encodes CSVKGLGDRSGANVLTI. V usage is TRBV29-1 and J usage is TRBJ2-6, with TRBD2 as a possible D gene (6 bases). Germline assignment: CDR1 SQVTM and CDR2 ANQGSEA. This CDR3 spans 17 amino acids.

At least ten counts were recorded for this clonotype. The chain has TRBV10-3 and TRBJ2-1; D may be TRBD1 or TRBD2 (6 bases each). Trimming left V 0 bases short and J 0 bases short, with 9 bases between. Germline CDR1 reads ENHRY; CDR2 reads SYGVKD. CDR3 length equals 16 residues. The chain's CDR3 is CAISESRGASYNEQFF. The CDR3 bases are TGTGCCATCAGTGAGTCGAGGGGGGCCTCCTACAATGAGCAGTTCTTC.

With regard to this clonotype: Germline and junction disagree at one end, which may indicate a read error. The rearrangement uses TRBV7-8 and TRBJ2-7; TRBD2 agrees at 8 bases. CDR1 is SGHVS and CDR2 is FQNEAQ in the germline V gene. The CDR3 consists of 17 residues. CDR3 sequence: CASSLFRGGTMGSERYF. In DNA, the CDR3 is TGTGCCAGCAGCTTATTTCGCGGGGGGACTATGGGAAGCGAGCGGTACTTC.

The chain uses TRBV4-1 and TRBJ2-2; D possibly corresponds to TRBD2 (6 bases). The CDR3 spans 13 residues. Germline-derived CDR1 and CDR2 are MGHRA and YSYEKL. The CDR3 loop reads CTSSQGQCGELFF. CDR3 in DNA: TGCACTAGCAGCCAAGGACAATGCGGGGAGCTGTTTTTT.